This T cell receptor (beta chain) was captured in a study of breast tumors, draining lymph nodes, adjacent tissues. Study conclusions and caveats: Tumor TCR diversity was below lymph nodes but above nontumor tissue. Luminal-like breast cancer showed significantly greater tumor-nontumor repertoire similarity than basal-like breast cancer did. That most tumor T cells come from lymph nodes remained unproven.

The length of the CDR3 is 14 residues. Germline CDR1 and CDR2: DFQATT and SNEGSKA (reference sequence). About this clonotype itself: Its target is not known. Since a much larger clone is just one base distant, this may be a read error.

TCRdb analysed the multiplex PCR reads with MiXCR anew, one entry per CDR3 protein. In the table there are 15,000 to 20,000 distinct CDR3 sequences, around two fifths of which are singletons. The V and J genes are TRBV20-1 and TRBJ1-1; D may be TRBD1 (6 bases). This TCR was sampled from a female donor with breast cancer. Some clones in this sample may be carry-over from other donors' samples. Sequenced sample: breast tumor tissue. The CDR3 region is CNAKGHRLNTEAFF. The CDR3 nucleotides are TGCAATGCTAAGGGACACAGATTAAACACTGAAGCTTTCTTT.